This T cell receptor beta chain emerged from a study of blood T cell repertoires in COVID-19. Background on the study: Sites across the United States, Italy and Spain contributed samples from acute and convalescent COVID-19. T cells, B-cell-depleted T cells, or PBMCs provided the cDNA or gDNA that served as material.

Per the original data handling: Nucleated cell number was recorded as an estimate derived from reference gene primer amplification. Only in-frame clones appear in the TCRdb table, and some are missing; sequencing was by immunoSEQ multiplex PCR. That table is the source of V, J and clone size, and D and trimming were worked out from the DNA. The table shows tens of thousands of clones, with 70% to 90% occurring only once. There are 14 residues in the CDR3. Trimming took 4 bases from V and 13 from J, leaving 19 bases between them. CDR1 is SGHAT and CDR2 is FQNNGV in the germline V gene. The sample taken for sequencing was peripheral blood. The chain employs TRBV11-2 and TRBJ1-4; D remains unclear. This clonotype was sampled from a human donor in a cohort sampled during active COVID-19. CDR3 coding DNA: TGTGCCAGCAGCTCGCACGGAGCGGCTTTGGGACTGTTTTTT. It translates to CASSSHGAALGLFF.